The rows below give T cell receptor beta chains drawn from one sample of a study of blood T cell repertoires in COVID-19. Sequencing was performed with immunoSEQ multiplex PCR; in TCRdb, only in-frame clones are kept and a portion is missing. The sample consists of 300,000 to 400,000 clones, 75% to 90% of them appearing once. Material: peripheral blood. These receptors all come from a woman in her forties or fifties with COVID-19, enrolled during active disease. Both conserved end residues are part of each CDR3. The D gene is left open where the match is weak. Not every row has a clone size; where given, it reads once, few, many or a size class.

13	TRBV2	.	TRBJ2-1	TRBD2	TGTGCCAGCAAATCGGGACTAGTATATGAGCAGTTCTTC	CASKSGLVYEQFF
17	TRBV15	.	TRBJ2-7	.	TGTGCCACCAGCAGAGATAATATGGCCCCAGTGATCTACGAGCAGTACTTC	CATSRDNMAPVIYEQYF
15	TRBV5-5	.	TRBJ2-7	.	TGTGCCAGCAGCCCCCGAGGAGCTGTCTCCTACGAGCAGTACTTC	CASSPRGAVSYEQYF
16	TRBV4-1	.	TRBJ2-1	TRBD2	TGCGCCAGCAGCCACCTGGGACTAGCGGGAATGAATGAGCAGTTCTTC	CASSHLGLAGMNEQFF
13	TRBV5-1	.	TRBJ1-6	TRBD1	TGCGCCAGCAGCCTGGACAGGGTTCCACCCCTCCACTTT	CASSLDRVPPLHF
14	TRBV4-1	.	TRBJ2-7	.	TGCGCCAGCAGCCAAGCCCCAGGGTACCACGAGCAGTACTTC	CASSQAPGYHEQYF
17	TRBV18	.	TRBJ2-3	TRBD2	TGTGCCAGCTCACCACCTGGGCTAGCGGGAGGCGGGGATACGCAGTATTTT	CASSPPGLAGGGDTQYF
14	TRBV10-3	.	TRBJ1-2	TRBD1	TGTGCCATCAGTGATCCCGGGACAGGGAGGGGCTACACCTTC	CAISDPGTGRGYTF
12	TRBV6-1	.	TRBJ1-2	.	TGTGCCAGCAGTGAAGGGCTCTATGGCTACACCTTC	CASSEGLYGYTF
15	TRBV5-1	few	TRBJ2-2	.	TGCGCCAGCAGCTTGGGCCAGGGGAACACCGGGGAGCTGTTTTTT	CASSLGQGNTGELFF
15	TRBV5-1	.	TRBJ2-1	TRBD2	TGCGCCAGCAGCCAGGTCGGGACTAACTACAATGAGCAGTTCTTC	CASSQVGTNYNEQFF
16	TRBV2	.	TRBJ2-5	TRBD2	TGTGCCAGCAGTTACCCCAGGACTAGCAATACGGAGACCCAGTACTTC	CASSYPRTSNTETQYF